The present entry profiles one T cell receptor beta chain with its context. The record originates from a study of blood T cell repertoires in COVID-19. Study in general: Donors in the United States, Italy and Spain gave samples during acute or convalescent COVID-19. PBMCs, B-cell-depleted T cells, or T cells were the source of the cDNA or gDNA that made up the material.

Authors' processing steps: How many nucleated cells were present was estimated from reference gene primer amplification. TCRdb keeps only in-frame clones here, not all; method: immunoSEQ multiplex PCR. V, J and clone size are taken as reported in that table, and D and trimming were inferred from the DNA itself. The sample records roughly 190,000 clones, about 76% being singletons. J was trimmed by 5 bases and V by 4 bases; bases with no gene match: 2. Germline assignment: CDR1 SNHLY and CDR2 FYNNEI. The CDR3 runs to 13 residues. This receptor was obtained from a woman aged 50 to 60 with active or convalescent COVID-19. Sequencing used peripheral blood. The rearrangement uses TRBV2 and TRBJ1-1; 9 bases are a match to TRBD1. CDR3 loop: CASSVQGATEAFF. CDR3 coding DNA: TGTGCCAGCAGTGTACAGGGGGCGACTGAAGCTTTCTTT.